This note documents a single T cell receptor beta chain sequence. Its cognate antigen is unknown. There are 16 residues in the CDR3. The data belong to a study of cytomegalovirus exposure and HLA in healthy donors. Points from the study as a whole: In a later analysis, approximately 18,000 TCR beta sequences were associated with HLA alleles at 0.05 false discovery rate.

The PCR employed 60 Vbeta primers together with 13 Jbeta primers. The method was immunoSEQ multiplex PCR; TCRdb's version includes in-frame clones alone and lacks a portion of them. The sample yields 110,000 to 150,000 clones, 55% to 80% seen once. The sequenced sample consisted of PBMCs. The origin of this receptor is a middle-aged woman in good health and CMV-seronegative. V and J are TRBV21-1 and TRBJ1-2; no check of the table's D call, TRBD1, against the DNA was made. TRBV21-1 is shown as a pseudogene. The CDR3 sequence: CASSNGQGEKLKGYTF. CDR3 sequence (DNA): TGTGCCAGCAGCAACGGACAGGGAGAGAAGTTAAAGGGCTACACCTTC.